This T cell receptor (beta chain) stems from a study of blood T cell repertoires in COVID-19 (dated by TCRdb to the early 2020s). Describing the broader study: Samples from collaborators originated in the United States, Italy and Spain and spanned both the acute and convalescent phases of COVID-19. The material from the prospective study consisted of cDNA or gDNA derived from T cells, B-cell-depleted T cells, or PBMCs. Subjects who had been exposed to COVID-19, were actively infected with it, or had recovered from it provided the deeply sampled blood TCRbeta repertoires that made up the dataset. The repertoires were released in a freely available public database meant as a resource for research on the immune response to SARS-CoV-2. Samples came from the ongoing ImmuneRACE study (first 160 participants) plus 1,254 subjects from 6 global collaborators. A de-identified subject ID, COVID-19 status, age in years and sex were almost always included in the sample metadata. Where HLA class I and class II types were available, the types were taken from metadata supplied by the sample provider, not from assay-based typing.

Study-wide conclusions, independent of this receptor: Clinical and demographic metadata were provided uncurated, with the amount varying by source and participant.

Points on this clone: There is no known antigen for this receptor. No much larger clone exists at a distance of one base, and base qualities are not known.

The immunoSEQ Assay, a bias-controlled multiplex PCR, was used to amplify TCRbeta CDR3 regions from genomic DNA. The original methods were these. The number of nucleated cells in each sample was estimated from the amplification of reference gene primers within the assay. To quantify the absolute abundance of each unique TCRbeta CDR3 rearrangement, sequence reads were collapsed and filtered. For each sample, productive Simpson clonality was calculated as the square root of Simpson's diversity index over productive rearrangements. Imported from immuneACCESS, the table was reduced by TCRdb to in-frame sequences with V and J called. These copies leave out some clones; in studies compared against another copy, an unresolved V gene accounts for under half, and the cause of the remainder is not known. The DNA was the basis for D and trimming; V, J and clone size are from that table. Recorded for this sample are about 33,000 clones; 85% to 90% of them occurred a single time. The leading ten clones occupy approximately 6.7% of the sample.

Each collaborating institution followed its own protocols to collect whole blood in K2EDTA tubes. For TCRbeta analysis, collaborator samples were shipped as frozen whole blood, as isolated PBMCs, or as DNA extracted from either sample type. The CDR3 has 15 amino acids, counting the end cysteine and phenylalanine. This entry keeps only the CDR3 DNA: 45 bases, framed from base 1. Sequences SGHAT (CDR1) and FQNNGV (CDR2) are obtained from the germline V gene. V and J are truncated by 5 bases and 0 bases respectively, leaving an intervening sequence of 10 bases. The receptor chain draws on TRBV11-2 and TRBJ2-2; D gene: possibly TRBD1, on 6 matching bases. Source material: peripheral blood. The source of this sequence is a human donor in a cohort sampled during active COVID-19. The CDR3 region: CASSPRTANTGELFF. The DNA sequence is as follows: TGTGCCAGCAGCCCTAGGACAGCGAACACCGGGGAGCTGTTTTTT.